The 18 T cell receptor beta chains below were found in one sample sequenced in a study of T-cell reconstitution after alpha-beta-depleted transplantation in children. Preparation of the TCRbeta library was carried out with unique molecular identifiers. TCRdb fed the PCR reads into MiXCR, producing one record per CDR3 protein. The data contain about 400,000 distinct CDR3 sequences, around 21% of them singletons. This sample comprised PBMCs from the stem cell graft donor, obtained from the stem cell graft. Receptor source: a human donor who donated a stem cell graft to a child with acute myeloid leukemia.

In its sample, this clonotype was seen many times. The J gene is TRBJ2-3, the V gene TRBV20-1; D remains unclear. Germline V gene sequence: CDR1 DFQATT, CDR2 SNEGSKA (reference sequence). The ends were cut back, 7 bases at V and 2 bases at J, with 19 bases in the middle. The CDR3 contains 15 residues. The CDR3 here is CSVREEWLSTDTQYF. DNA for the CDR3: TGCAGTGTCAGAGAGGAATGGTTATCCACAGATACGCAGTATTTT.

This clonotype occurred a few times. CDR3 loop: CASSLEGLAREQFF. CDR3 DNA sequence: TGTGCCAGCAGCTTGGAGGGCCTAGCGAGGGAGCAGTTCTTC. This sequence joins TRBV5-5 and TRBJ2-1; D perhaps matches TRBD2 (6 bases). Germline loops: CDR1 SGHKS, CDR2 YYEKEE (reference sequence). The V end lost 0 bases, the J end lost 10 bases, and 14 bases lay between the germline ends. CDR3 length: 14 residues.

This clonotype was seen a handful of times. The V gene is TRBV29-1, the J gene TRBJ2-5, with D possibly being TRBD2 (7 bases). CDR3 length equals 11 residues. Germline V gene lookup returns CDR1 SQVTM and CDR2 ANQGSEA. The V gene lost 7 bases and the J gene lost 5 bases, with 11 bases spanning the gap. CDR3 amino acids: CSGGGEETQYF. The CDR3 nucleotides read TGCAGCGGGGGGGGCGAGGAGACCCAGTACTTC.

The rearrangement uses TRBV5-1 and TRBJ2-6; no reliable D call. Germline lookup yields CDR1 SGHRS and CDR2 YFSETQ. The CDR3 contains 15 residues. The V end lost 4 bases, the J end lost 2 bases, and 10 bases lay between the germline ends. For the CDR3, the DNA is TGCGCCAGCAGCCTCGACTGGCCTGGGGCCAACGTCCTGACTTTC. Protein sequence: CASSLDWPGANVLTF.

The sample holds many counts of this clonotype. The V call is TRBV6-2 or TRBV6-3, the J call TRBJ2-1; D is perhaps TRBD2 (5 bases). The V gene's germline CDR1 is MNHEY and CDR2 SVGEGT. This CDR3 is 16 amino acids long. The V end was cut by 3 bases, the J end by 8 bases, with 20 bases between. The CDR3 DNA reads TGTGCCAGCAGTTATTCAATCGCGACCAACGGGGATGAGCAGTTCTTC. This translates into CASSYSIATNGDEQFF.

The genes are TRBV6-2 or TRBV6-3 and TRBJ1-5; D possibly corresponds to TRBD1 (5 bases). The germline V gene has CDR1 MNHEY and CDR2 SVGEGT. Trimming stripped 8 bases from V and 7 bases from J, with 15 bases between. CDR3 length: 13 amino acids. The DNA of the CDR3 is TGTGCCAGCCAGGGAGGAGGTGAGCAGCCCCAGCATTTT. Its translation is CASQGGGEQPQHF.

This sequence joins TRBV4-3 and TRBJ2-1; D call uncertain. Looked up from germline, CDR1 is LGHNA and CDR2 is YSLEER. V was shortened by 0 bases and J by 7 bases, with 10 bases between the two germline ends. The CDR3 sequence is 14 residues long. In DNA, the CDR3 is TGCGCCAGCAGCCAAGATATGCACCTGAATGAGCAGTTCTTC. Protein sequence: CASSQDMHLNEQFF.

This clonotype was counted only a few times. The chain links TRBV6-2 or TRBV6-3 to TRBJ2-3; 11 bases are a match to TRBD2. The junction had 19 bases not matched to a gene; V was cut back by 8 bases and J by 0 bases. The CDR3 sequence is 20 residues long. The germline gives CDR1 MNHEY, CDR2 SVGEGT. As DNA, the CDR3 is TGTGCCAGCCGACGCCTTAACCGGGCTAGCGGGAGGACTAGCACAGATACGCAGTATTTT. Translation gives CASRRLNRASGRTSTDTQYF.

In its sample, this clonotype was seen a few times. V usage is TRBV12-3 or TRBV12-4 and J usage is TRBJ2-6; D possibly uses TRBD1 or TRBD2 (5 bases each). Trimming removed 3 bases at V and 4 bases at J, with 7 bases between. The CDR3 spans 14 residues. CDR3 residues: CASSFWGGANVLTF. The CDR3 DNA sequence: TGTGCCAGCAGTTTTTGGGGGGGGGCCAACGTCCTGACTTTC.

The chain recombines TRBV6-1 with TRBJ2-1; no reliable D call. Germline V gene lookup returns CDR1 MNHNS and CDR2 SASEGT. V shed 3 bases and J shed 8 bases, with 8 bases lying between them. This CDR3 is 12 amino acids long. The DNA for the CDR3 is TGTGCCAGCAGTGAGTATTGGGATGAGCAGTTCTTC. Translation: CASSEYWDEQFF.

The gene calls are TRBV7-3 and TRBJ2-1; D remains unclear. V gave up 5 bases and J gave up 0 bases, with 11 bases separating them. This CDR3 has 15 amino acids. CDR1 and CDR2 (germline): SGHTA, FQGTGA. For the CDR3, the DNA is TGTGCCAGCAGCCCCTCGCCAGGCTCCTACAATGAGCAGTTCTTC. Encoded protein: CASSPSPGSYNEQFF.

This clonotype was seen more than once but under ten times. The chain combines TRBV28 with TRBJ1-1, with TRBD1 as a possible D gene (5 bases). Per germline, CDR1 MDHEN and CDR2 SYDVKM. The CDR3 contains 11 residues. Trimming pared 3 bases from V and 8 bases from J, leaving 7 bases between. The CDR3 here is CASSFWGEAFF. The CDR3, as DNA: TGTGCCAGCAGTTTCTGGGGGGAAGCTTTCTTT.

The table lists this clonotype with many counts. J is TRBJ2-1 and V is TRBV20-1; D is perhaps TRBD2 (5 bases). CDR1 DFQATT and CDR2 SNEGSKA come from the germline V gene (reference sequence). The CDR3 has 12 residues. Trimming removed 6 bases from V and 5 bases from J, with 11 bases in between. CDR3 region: CSAQLVNNEQFF. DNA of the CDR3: TGCAGTGCCCAACTAGTAAACAATGAGCAGTTCTTC.

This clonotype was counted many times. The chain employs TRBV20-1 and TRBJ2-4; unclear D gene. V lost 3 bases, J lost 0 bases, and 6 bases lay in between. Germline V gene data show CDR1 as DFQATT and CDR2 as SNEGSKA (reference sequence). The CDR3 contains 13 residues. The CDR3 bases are TGCAGTGCTAGGCGACTAGCCAAAAACATTCAGTACTTC. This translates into CSARRLAKNIQYF.

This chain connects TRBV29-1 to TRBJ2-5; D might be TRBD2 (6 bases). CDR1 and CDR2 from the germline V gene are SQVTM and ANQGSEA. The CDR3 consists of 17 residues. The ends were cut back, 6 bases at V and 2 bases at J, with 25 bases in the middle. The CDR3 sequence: CSVTGISGAPFQETQYF. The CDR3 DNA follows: TGCAGCGTAACGGGGATTAGCGGAGCCCCCTTTCAAGAGACCCAGTACTTC. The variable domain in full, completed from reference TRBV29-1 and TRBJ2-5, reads SAVISQKPSRDICQRGTSLTIQCQVDSQVTMMFWYRQQPGQSLTLIATANQGSEATYESGFVIDKFPISRPNLTFSTLTVSNMSPEDSSIYLCSVTGISGAPFQETQYFGPGTRLLVL.

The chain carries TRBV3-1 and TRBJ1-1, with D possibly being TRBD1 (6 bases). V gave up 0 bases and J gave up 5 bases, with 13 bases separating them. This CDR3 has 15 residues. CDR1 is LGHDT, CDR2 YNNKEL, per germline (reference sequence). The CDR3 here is CASSQDLRRGTEAFF. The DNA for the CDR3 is TGTGCCAGCAGCCAAGATCTGAGAAGGGGGACTGAAGCTTTCTTT.

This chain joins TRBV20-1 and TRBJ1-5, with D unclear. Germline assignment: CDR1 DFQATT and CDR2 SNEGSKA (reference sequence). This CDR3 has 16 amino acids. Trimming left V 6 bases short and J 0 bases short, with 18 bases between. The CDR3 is CSADLRRSDSNQPQHF. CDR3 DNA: TGCAGTGCAGACCTCAGGCGGAGTGATAGCAATCAGCCCCAGCATTTT.

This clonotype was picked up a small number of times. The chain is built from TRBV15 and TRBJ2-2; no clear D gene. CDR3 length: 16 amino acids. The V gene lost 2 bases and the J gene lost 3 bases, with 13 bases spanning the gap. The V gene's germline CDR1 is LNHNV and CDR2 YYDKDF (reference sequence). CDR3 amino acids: CATSRRLLGDTGELFF. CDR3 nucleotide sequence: TGTGCCACCAGCAGACGTCTCCTCGGTGACACCGGGGAGCTGTTTTTT. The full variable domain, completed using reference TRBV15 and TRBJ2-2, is DAMVIQNPRYQVTQFGKPVTLSCSQTLNHNVMYWYQQKSSQAPKLLFHYYDKDFNNEADTPDNFQSRRPNTSFCFLDIRSPGLGDTAMYLCATSRRLLGDTGELFFGEGSRLTVL.